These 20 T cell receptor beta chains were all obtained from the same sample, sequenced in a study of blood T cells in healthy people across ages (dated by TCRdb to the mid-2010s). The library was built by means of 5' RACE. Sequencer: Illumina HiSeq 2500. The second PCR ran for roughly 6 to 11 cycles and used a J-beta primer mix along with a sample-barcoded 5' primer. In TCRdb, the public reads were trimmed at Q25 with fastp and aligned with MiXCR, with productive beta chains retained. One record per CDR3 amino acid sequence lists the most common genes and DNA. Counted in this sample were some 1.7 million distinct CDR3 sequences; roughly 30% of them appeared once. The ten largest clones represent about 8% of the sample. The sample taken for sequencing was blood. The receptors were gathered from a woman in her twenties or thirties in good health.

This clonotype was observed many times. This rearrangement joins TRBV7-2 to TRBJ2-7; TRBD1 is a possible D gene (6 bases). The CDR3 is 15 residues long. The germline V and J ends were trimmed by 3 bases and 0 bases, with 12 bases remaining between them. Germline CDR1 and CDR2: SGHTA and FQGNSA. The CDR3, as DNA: TGTGCCAGCAGCTTTGGGACACCGCACTCCTACGAGCAGTACTTC. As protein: CASSFGTPHSYEQYF.

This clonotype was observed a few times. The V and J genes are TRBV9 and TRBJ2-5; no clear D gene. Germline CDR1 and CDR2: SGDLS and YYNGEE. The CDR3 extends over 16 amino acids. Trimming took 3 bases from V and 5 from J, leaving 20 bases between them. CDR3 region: CASSAPNMGIRETQYF. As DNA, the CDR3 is TGTGCCAGCAGCGCACCGAATATGGGTATAAGGGAGACCCAGTACTTC.

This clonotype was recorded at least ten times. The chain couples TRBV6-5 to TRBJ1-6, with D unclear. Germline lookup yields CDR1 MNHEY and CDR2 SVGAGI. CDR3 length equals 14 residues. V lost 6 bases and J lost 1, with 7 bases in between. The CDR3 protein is CASSRWSYNSPLHF. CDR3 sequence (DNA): TGTGCCAGCAGCCGGTGGTCCTATAATTCACCCCTCCACTTT.

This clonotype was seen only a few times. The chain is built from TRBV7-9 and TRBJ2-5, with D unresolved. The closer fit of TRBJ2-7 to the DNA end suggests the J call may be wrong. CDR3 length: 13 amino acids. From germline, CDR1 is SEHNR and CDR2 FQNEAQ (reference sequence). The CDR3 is CASIGDPAYEQYF. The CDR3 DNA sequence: TGTGCCAGCATTGGCGACCCGGCATACGAGCAGTACTTC.

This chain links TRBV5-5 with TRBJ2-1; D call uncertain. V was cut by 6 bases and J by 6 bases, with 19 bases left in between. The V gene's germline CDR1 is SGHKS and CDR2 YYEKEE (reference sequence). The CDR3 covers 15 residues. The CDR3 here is CASNPLAALSNEQFF. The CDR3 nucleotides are TGTGCCAGCAACCCGCTCGCGGCCCTAAGCAATGAGCAGTTCTTC.

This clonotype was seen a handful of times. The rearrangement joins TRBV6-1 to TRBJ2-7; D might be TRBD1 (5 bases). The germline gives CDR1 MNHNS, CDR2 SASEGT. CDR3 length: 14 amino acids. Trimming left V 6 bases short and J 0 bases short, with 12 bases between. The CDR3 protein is CASSMDIISYEQYF. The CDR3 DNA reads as TGTGCCAGCAGCATGGACATAATCTCCTACGAGCAGTACTTC.

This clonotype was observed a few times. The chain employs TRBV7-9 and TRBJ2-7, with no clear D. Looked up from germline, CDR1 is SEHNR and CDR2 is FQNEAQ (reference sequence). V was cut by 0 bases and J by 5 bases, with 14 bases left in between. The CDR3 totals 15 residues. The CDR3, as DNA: TGTGCCAGCAGCTTAGCGCCGTGGGTTACGCACGAGCAGTACTTC. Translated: CASSLAPWVTHEQYF.

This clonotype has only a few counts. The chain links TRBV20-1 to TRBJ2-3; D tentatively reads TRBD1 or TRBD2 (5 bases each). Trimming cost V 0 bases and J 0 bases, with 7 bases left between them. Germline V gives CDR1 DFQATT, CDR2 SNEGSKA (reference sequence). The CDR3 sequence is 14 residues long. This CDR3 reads CSAREGDSTDTQYF. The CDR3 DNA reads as TGCAGTGCTAGAGAGGGGGATAGCACAGATACGCAGTATTTT.

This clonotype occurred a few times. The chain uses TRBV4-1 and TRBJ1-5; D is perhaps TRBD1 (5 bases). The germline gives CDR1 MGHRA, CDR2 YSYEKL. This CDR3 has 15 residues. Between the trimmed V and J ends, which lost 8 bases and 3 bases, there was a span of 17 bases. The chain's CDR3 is CASRDRLWANQPQHF. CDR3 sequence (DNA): TGCGCCAGCCGAGACAGACTATGGGCCAATCAGCCCCAGCATTTT.

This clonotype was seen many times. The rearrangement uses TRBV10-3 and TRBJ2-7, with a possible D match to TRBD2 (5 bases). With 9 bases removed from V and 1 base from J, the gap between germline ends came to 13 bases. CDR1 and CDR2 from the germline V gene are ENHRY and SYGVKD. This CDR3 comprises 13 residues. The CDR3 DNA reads TGTGCCATGACCGGGGAGCCGTCCTACGAGCAGTACTTC. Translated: CAMTGEPSYEQYF.

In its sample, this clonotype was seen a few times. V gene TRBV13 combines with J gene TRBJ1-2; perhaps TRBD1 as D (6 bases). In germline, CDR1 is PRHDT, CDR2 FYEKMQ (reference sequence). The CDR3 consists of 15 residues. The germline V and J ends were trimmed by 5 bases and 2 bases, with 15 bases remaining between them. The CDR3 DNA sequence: TGTGCCAGCAGCCGACCCGGGGGCGGGAACTATGGCTACACCTTC. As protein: CASSRPGGGNYGYTF.

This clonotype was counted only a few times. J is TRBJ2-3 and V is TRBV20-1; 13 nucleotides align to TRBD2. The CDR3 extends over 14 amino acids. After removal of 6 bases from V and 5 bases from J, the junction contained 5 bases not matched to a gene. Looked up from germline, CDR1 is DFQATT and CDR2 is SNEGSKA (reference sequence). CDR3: CSARLAGGLDTQYF. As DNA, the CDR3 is TGCAGTGCCAGACTAGCGGGAGGACTAGATACGCAGTATTTT.

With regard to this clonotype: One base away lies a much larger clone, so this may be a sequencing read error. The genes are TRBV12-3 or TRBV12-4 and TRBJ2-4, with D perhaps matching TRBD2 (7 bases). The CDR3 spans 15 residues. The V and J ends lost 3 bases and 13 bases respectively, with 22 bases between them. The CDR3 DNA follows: TGTGCCAGCAGTTTCCACGGGGGGCCTTCGGGAGAGCAGTACTTC. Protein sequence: CASSFHGGPSGEQYF.

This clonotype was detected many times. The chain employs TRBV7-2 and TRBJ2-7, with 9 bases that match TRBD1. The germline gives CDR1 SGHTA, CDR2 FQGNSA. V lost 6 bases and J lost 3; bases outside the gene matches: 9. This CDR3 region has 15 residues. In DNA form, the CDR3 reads TGTGCCAGCAGGCACAGGGGGCGCAATGGCTACGAGCAGTACTTC. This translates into CASRHRGRNGYEQYF. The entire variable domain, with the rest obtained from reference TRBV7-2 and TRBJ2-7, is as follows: GAGVSQSPSNKVTEKGKDVELRCDPISGHTALYWYRQSLGQGLEFLIYFQGNSAPDKSGLPSDRFSAERTGGSVSTLTIQRTQQEDSAVYLCASRHRGRNGYEQYFGPGTRLTVT.

For the CDR3, the DNA is TGTGCCAGCAGCCCGTCGAGGGACGGCATCTATGGCTACACCTTC. Translating it yields CASSPSRDGIYGYTF. The chain has TRBV5-5 and TRBJ1-2; D is perhaps TRBD1 (5 bases). Trimming shortened V by 4 bases and J by 4 bases, and 17 bases separated the two germline ends. The CDR3 runs to 15 residues. In germline, CDR1 is SGHKS, CDR2 YYEKEE (reference sequence).

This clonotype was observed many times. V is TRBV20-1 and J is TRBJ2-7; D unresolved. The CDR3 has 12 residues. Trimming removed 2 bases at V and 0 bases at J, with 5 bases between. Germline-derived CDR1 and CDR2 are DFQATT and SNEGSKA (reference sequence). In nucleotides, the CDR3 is TGCAGTGCTAGACATGCCTCCTACGAGCAGTACTTC. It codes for CSARHASYEQYF.

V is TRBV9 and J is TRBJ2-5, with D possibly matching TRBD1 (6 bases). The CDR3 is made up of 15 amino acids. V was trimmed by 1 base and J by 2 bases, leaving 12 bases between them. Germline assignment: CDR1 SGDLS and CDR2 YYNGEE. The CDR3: CASSVQTGTQETQYF. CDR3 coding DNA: TGTGCCAGCAGCGTACAGACAGGAACTCAAGAGACCCAGTACTTC.

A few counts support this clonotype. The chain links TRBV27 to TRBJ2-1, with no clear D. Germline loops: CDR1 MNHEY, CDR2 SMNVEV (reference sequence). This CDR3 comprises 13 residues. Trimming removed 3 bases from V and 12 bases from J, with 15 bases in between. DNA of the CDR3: TGTGCCAGCAGTTTTGCAGACAAAAGTGTGCAGTTCTTC. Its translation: CASSFADKSVQFF.

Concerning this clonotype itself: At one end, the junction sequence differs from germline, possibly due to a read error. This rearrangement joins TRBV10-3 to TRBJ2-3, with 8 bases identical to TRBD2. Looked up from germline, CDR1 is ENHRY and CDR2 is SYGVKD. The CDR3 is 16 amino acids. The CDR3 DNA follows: TGTACCATCAGTGAGTCGGCGGGGGGAGGGACAGATACGCAGTATTTT. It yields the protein CTISESAGGGTDTQYF.

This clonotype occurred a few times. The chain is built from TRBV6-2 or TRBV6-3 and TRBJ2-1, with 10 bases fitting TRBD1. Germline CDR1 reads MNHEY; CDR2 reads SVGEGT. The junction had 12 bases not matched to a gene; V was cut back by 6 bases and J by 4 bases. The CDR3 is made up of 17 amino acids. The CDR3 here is CASSTRTGGANYNEQFF. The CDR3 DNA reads TGTGCCAGCAGCACCCGGACAGGGGGGGCTAATTACAATGAGCAGTTCTTC.